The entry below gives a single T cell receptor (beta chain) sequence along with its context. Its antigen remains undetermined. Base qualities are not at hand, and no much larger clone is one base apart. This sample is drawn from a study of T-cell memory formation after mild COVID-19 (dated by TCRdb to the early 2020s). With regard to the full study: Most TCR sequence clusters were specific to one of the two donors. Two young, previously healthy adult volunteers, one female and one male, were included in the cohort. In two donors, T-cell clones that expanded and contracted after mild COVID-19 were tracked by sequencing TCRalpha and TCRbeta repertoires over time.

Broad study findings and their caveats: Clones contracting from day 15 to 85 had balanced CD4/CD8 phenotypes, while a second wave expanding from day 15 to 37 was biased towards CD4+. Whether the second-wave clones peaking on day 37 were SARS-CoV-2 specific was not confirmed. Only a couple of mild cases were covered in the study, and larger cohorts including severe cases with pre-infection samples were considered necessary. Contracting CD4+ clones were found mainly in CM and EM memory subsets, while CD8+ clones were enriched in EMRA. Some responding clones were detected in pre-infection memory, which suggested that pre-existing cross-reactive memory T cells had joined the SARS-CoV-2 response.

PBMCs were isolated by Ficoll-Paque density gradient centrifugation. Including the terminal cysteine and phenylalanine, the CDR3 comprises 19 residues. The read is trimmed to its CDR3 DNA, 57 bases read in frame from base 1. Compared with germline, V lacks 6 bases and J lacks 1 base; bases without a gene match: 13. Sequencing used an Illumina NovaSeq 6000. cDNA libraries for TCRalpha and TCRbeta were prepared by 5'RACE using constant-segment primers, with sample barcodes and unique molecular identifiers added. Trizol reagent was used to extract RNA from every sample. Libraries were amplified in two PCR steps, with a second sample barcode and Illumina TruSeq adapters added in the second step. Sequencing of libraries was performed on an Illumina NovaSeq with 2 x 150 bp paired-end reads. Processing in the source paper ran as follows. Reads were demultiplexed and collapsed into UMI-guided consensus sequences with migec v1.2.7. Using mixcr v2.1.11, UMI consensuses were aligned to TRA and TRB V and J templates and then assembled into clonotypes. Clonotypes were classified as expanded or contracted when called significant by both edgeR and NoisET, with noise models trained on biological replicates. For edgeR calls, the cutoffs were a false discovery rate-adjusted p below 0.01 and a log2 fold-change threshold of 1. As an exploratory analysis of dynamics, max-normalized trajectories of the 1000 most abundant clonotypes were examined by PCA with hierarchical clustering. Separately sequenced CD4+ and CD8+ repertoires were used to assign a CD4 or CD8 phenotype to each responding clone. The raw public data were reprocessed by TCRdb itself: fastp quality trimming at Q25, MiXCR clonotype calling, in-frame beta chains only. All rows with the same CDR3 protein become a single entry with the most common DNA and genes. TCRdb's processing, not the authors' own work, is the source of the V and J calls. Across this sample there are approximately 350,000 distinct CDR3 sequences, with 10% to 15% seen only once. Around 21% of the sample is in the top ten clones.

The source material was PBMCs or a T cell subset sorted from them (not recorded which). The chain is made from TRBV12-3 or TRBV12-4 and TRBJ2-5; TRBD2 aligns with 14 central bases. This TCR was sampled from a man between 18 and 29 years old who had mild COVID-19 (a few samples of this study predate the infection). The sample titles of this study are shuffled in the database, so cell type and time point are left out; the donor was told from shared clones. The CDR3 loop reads CASRGQGLAGGRIQETQYF. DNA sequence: TGTGCCAGCAGGGGGCAAGGACTAGCGGGGGGACGAATCCAAGAGACCCAGTACTTC.